These 3 T cell receptor beta chains were sequenced from one sample in a study of CD8+ T cells in alopecia areata. Treatment in this sample: oral pan-JAK inhibitor, 5-10 mg twice daily. RNA extraction was followed by reverse transcription into cDNA, which acted as the sequencing template. Repertoires were generated with immunoSEQ multiplex PCR, while TCRdb's copy carries only in-frame clones and drops some. The repertoire holds around 300,000 clones, about 62% seen once, with 0.9% to 0.95% in the top ten. Sequenced here: CD4+ T cells sorted from blood, sampled between weeks 51 and 54, from a patient treated with tofacitinib. These receptors came from a human donor with alopecia areata.

The chain has TRBV5-4 and TRBJ2-1; 7 bases agree with TRBD2. V trimming: 2 bases; J trimming: 6 bases; junction bases outside the gene matches: 8. The length of the CDR3 is 15 residues. Per the germline V gene, CDR1 is SGHNT and CDR2 is YYREEE (reference sequence). The CDR3 loop is CASSLDSGPFNEQFF. DNA of the CDR3: TGTGCCAGCAGCTTAGATAGCGGGCCATTCAATGAGCAGTTCTTC.

The chain has TRBV19 and TRBJ1-5; no clear D. V was cut by 3 bases and J by 3 bases, with 15 bases left in between. Germline-derived CDR1 and CDR2 are LNHDA and SQIVND (reference sequence). The CDR3 is made up of 16 amino acids. CDR3 sequence reads: CASSMGREVDNQPQHF. CDR3 coding DNA: TGTGCCAGTAGTATGGGCCGCGAAGTAGACAATCAGCCCCAGCATTTT. Complete variable domain (other parts from reference TRBV19 and TRBJ1-5): DGGITQSPKYLFRKEGQNVTLSCEQNLNHDAMYWYRQDPGQGLRLIYYSQIVNDFQKGDIAEGYSVSREKKESFPLTVTSAQKNPTAFYLCASSMGREVDNQPQHFGDGTRLSIL.

The genes are TRBV7-2 and TRBJ2-7; D not resolved. The CDR3 spans 13 residues. V shed 0 bases and J shed 4 bases, with 7 bases lying between them. Germline assignment: CDR1 SGHTA and CDR2 FQGNSA. The DNA of the CDR3 is TGTGCCAGCAGCTTAGCGCCCGGATACGAGCAGTACTTC. This codes for CASSLAPGYEQYF. Combining the CDR3 with reference TRBV7-2 and TRBJ2-7 gives the whole variable domain GAGVSQSPSNKVTEKGKDVELRCDPISGHTALYWYRQSLGQGLEFLIYFQGNSAPDKSGLPSDRFSAERTGGSVSTLTIQRTQQEDSAVYLCASSLAPGYEQYFGPGTRLTVT.